This TCR beta chain is drawn from a study of OX40 agonist ivuxolimab in advanced cancers. The repertoire was sequenced with immunoSEQ multiplex PCR; TCRdb's copy has only in-frame clones and lacks some. The repertoire holds about 72,000 clones, roughly nine tenths seen once, with 10% to 12% in the top ten. CDR1 and CDR2 (germline): SGHVS, FQNEAQ. The length of the CDR3 is 14 residues. The ends were cut back, 5 bases at V and 5 bases at J, with 12 bases in the middle. This sequence joins TRBV7-8 and TRBJ1-4; D gene uncertain. This clonotype was sampled from an adult with an advanced solid tumor such as melanoma, head and neck, liver or kidney cancer. This material consisted of CD4+ or CD8+ T cells sorted from blood, taken in a trial of the OX40 agonist ivuxolimab. In DNA form, the CDR3 reads TGTGCCAGCAGCGCGGCGCGGGTGAATGAAAAACTGTTTTTT. This gives the protein CASSAARVNEKLFF.